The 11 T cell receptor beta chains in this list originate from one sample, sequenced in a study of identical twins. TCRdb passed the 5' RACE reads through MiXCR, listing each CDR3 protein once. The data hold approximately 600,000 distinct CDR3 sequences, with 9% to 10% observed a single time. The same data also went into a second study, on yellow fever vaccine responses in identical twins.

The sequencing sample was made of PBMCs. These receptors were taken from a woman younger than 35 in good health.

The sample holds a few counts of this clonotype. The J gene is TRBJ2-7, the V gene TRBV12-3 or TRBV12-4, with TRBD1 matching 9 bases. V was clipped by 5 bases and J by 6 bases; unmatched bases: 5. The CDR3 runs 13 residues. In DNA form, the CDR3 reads TGTGCCAGCAGTAGGACAGGGGTAGGCGAGCAGTACTTC. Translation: CASSRTGVGEQYF.

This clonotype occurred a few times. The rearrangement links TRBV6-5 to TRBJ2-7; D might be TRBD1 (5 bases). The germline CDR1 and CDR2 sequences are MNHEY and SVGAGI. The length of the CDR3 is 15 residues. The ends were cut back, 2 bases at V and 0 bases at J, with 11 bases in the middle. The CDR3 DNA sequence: TGTGCCAGCAGTTACACCAGGGATTCCTCCTACGAGCAGTACTTC. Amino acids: CASSYTRDSSYEQYF.

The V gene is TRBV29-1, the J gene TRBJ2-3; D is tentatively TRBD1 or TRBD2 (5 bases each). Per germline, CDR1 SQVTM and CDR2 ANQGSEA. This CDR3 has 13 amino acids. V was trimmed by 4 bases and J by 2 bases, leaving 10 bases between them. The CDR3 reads CSVARDHTDTQYF. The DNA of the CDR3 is TGCAGCGTTGCCAGGGACCACACAGATACGCAGTATTTT.

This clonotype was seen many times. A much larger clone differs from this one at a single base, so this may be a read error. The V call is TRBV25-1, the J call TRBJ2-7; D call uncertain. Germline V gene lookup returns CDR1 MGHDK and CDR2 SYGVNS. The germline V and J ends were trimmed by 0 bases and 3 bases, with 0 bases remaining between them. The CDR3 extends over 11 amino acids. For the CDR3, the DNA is TGTGCCAGCAGTGAATACTACGAGCAGTACTTC. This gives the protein CASSEYYEQYF.

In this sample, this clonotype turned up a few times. The CDR3 nucleotides are TGCGCCAGCAGCTTCAGGGTTGGGGCGAACACCGGGGAGCTGTTTTTT. Its translation: CASSFRVGANTGELFF. The rearrangement joins TRBV5-1 to TRBJ2-2; D is possibly TRBD1 (5 bases). With 2 bases removed from V and 0 bases from J, the gap between germline ends came to 11 bases. Germline loops: CDR1 SGHRS, CDR2 YFSETQ. The CDR3 is 16 amino acids.

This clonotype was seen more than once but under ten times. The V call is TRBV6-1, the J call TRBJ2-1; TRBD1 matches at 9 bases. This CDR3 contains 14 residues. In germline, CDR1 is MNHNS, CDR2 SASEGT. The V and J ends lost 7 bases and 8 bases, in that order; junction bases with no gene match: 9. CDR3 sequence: CASMPGQGWDEQFF. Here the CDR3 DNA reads TGTGCCAGCATGCCGGGACAGGGTTGGGATGAGCAGTTCTTC.

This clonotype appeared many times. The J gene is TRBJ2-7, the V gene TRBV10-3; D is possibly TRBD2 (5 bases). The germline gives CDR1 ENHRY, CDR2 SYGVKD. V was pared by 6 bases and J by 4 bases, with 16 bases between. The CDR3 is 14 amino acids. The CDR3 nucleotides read TGTGCCATCAGCGAAGGGTTGGCGGGTTACGAGCAGTACTTC. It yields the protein CAISEGLAGYEQYF.

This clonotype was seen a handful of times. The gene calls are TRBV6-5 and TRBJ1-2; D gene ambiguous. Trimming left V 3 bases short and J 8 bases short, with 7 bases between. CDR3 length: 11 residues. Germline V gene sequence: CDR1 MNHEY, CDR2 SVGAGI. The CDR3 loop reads CASSYRGGYTF. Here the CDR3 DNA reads TGTGCCAGCAGTTATAGAGGGGGCTACACCTTC.

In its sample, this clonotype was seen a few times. This CDR3 is CASSLQGSHEQYF. The CDR3 DNA reads as TGTGCCAGCAGCTTACAGGGTAGCCACGAGCAGTACTTC. V and J are TRBV5-8 and TRBJ2-7; TRBD1 might be the D (6 bases). The length of the CDR3 is 13 residues. V was cut by 2 bases and J by 5 bases, with 11 bases left in between. Germline CDR1 and CDR2: SGHTS and YDEGEE.

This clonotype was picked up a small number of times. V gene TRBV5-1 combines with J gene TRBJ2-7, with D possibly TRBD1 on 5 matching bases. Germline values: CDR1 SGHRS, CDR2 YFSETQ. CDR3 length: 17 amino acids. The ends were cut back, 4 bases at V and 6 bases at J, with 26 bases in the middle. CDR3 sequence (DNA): TGCGCCAGCAGCCTTTTTGGGAAGGGGTCCTCCCGACCCGAGCAGTACTTC. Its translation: CASSLFGKGSSRPEQYF.

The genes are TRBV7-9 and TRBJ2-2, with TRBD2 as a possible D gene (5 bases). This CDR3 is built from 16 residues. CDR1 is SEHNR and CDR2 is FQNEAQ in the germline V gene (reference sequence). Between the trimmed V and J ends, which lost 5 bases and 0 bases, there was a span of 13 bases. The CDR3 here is CASSTRDLANTGELFF. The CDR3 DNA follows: TGTGCCAGCAGCACACGGGATTTGGCGAACACCGGGGAGCTGTTTTTT.